A single sample is the source of the 25 T cell receptor beta chains below, sequenced in a study of cytomegalovirus exposure and HLA in healthy donors. PCR used 60 Vbeta primers and 13 Jbeta primers. Sequenced by immunoSEQ multiplex PCR; TCRdb stores in-frame clones only, minus some. The table lists some 160,000 clones, over 70% of them singletons. The source material was PBMCs. These receptor sequences come from a man over 45 in good health and CMV-seropositive.

CDR3 loop: CASSLPAYNEQFF. Here the CDR3 DNA reads TGTGCCAGTAGTTTACCAGCCTACAATGAGCAGTTCTTC. The chain couples TRBV19 to TRBJ2-1; D call uncertain. The CDR3 length is 13 residues. V lost 5 bases, J lost 2 bases, and 7 bases lay in between. The germline gives CDR1 LNHDA, CDR2 SQIVND (reference sequence).

The chain uses TRBV5-1 and TRBJ2-5; 7 nucleotides align to TRBD2. In germline, CDR1 is SGHRS, CDR2 YFSETQ. V was clipped by 0 bases and J by 5 bases; unmatched bases: 4. This CDR3 region has 14 residues. CDR3 DNA: TGCGCCAGCAGCTTGGTGGCGGGGGATGAGACCCAGTACTTC. Translation: CASSLVAGDETQYF.

This clone was picked up a small number of times. The J gene is TRBJ2-6, the V gene TRBV28; a possible D gene is TRBD1 (5 bases). From germline, CDR1 is MDHEN and CDR2 SYDVKM. Deletions cut 4 bases from V and 0 bases from J, with 13 bases between. The CDR3 is 17 residues long. The CDR3 region has the DNA TGTGCCAGCAGTTCCCGACAGTTCCTCTCTGGGGCCAACGTCCTGACTTTC. It specifies CASSSRQFLSGANVLTF.

The chain carries TRBV29-1 and TRBJ2-3, with 9 bases that match TRBD1. J lost 7 bases, V lost 6 bases, and 11 bases had no gene match. The CDR3 totals 14 residues. Looked up from germline, CDR1 is SQVTM and CDR2 is ANQGSEA. For the CDR3, the DNA is TGCAGCGTAGCACTACAGGGGGCGCGATATACGCAGTATTTT. Amino acids: CSVALQGARYTQYF.

The DNA of the CDR3 is TGTGCCAGCAGTCCGCGGGACCGAAGCTCCTACGAGCAGTACTTC. Residues: CASSPRDRSSYEQYF. V gene TRBV6-6 combines with J gene TRBJ2-7; tentatively, D is TRBD2 (6 bases). Germline V lookup: CDR1 MNHNY, CDR2 SVGAGI (reference sequence). V shed 5 bases and J shed 0 bases, with 14 bases lying between them. The CDR3 sequence is 15 residues long.

This rearrangement joins TRBV5-4 to TRBJ1-1, with D possibly being TRBD1 (5 bases). V gave up 2 bases and J gave up 0 bases, with 11 bases separating them. CDR3 length: 15 amino acids. CDR1 and CDR2 (germline): SGHNT, YYREEE (reference sequence). CDR3 protein: CASSFYDRMNTEAFF. The CDR3 DNA reads TGTGCCAGCAGCTTCTACGACAGAATGAACACTGAAGCTTTCTTT.

The V and J genes are TRBV6-6 and TRBJ2-3; a weak D match, TRBD2 (5 bases). The germline V gene has CDR1 MNHNY and CDR2 SVGAGI (reference sequence). This CDR3 is 14 amino acids long. The V gene lost 8 bases and the J gene lost 0 bases, with 12 bases spanning the gap. The CDR3: CASRKDYSTDTQYF. CDR3 in DNA: TGTGCCAGCCGGAAAGACTATAGCACAGATACGCAGTATTTT.

The CDR3 sequence: CASSALGHLEETQYF. The CDR3 nucleotides read TGTGCCAGCAGCGCCCTGGGACATTTAGAAGAGACCCAGTACTTC. J is TRBJ2-5 and V is TRBV9; tentatively, D is TRBD1 (6 bases). The CDR3 is 15 residues long. Germline V gives CDR1 SGDLS, CDR2 YYNGEE. V lost 3 bases to trimming and J lost 3 bases, with 15 bases between them.

This clone was counted between two and nine times. This rearrangement joins TRBV25-1 to TRBJ2-3; D is perhaps TRBD2 (6 bases). Germline V gene data show CDR1 as MGHDK and CDR2 as SYGVNS. With 1 base removed from V and 4 bases from J, the gap between germline ends came to 12 bases. The CDR3 covers 15 residues. CDR3 sequence (DNA): TGTGCCAGCAGTGAATTCGGCAGGGAGGCAGATACGCAGTATTTT. Translated, it gives CASSEFGREADTQYF.

The chain has TRBV28 and TRBJ2-5; D remains unclear. This CDR3 comprises 12 residues. The germline V gene has CDR1 MDHEN and CDR2 SYDVKM. The germline V and J ends were trimmed by 2 bases and 2 bases, with 3 bases remaining between them. The CDR3 nucleotides are TGTGCCAGCAGTTTACCACAAGAGACCCAGTACTTC. It encodes CASSLPQETQYF.

This chain connects TRBV30 to TRBJ1-1; tentatively, D is TRBD1 (6 bases). Germline V lookup: CDR1 GTSNPN, CDR2 SVGIG (reference sequence). Trimming left V 4 bases short and J 6 bases short, with 12 bases between. CDR3 length: 12 amino acids. The DNA for the CDR3 is TGTGCCTGGAAAGGGGGGGGCTCTGAAGCTTTCTTT. Protein product: CAWKGGGSEAFF. The full variable domain, in which reference TRBV30 and TRBJ1-1 provide the parts outside the CDR3, is SQTIHQWPATLVQPVGSPLSLECTVEGTSNPNLYWYRQAAGRGLQLLFYSVGIGQISSEVPQNLSASRPQDRQFILSSKKLLLSDSGFYLCAWKGGGSEAFFGQGTRLTVV.

In this sample, this clone turned up a few times. V gene TRBV27 combines with J gene TRBJ2-7; the match to TRBD1 covers 12 bases. J gave up 4 bases and V 5 bases, and 3 bases lay outside the gene matches. Germline V gives CDR1 MNHEY, CDR2 SMNVEV (reference sequence). This CDR3 contains 14 residues. The CDR3 bases are TGTGCCAGCAGTGCGGGACAGGGGGCTTACGAGCAGTACTTC. Amino acids: CASSAGQGAYEQYF.

The rearrangement links TRBV18 to TRBJ1-1; 7 positions match TRBD1. V gave up 3 bases and J gave up 3 bases; unmatched junction bases: 16. The CDR3 covers 18 residues. CDR1 and CDR2 from the germline V gene are KGHSH and LQKENI. The CDR3 coding sequence is TGTGCCAGCTCACCGGGCAATTCTTTCGCCAGGGGGGACACTGAAGCTTTCTTT. It yields the protein CASSPGNSFARGDTEAFF.

V is TRBV4-2 and J is TRBJ2-3; the match to TRBD2 covers 14 bases. The germline V gene encodes CDR1 LGHNA and CDR2 YNFKEQ. The length of the CDR3 is 19 residues. V lost 0 bases to trimming and J lost 10 bases; unmatched junction nucleotides: 15. The CDR3 reads CASSQDNVGLAGGLGAQYF. The CDR3 DNA reads TGTGCCAGCAGCCAAGATAACGTAGGACTAGCGGGAGGCCTTGGGGCGCAGTATTTT.

The rearrangement joins TRBV2 to TRBJ2-7; maybe TRBD2 (6 bases). CDR3 size: 13 residues. CDR1 is SNHLY and CDR2 is FYNNEI in the germline V gene. Trimming cost V 10 bases and J 5 bases, with 18 bases left between them. The CDR3 loop reads CATIEGRSDEQYF. In nucleotides, the CDR3 is TGTGCCACCATAGAGGGGAGGAGCGACGAGCAGTACTTC. Variable domain in full (rest from reference TRBV2 and TRBJ2-7): EPEVTQTPSHQVTQMGQEVILRCVPISNHLYFYWYRQILGQKVEFLVSFYNNEISEKSEIFDDQFSVERPDGSNFTLKIRSTKLEDSAMYFCATIEGRSDEQYFGPGTRLTVT.

This clone was counted once. This rearrangement joins TRBV6-5 to TRBJ2-7; D is undetermined. Germline CDR1 reads MNHEY; CDR2 reads SVGAGI. Trimming took 6 bases from V and 0 from J, leaving 9 bases between them. CDR3 length equals 13 residues. The CDR3 protein is CASSGGSSYEQYF. CDR3 DNA: TGTGCCAGCAGCGGCGGTAGCTCCTACGAGCAGTACTTC.

This rearrangement joins TRBV5-6 to TRBJ2-5; TRBD1 might be the D (6 bases). This CDR3 spans 13 amino acids. The V gene lost 4 bases and the J gene lost 2 bases, with 9 bases spanning the gap. The germline gives CDR1 SGHDT, CDR2 YYEEEE. The CDR3 loop reads CASSRDIQETQYF. The CDR3 DNA follows: TGTGCCAGCAGCCGGGACATTCAAGAGACCCAGTACTTC. The full variable domain, rest sourced from reference TRBV5-6 and TRBJ2-5, is DAGVTQSPTHLIKTRGQQVTLRCSPKSGHDTVSWYQQALGQGPQFIFQYYEEEERQRGNFPDRFSGHQFPNYSSELNVNALLLGDSALYLCASSRDIQETQYFGPGTRLLVL.

V and J are TRBV28 and TRBJ1-5; D unclear. CDR1 is MDHEN, CDR2 SYDVKM, per germline. The CDR3 sequence is 13 residues long. Trimming removed 7 bases at V and 1 base at J, with 8 bases between. CDR3 DNA: TGTGCCAGCACGGGAGTGAGCAATCAGCCCCAGCATTTT. It yields the protein CASTGVSNQPQHF.

The V gene is TRBV10-3, the J gene TRBJ1-2; 9 bases are shared with TRBD1. The junction had 5 bases not matched to a gene; V was cut back by 7 bases and J by 2 bases. The CDR3 loop spans 14 amino acids. Germline V gene lookup returns CDR1 ENHRY and CDR2 SYGVKD. In DNA form, the CDR3 reads TGTGCCATCATGCCGGGACAGGGAAACTATGGCTACACCTTC. Its protein product is CAIMPGQGNYGYTF.

The J gene is TRBJ2-1, the V gene TRBV15; D might be TRBD2 (6 bases). Deletions cut 6 bases from V and 2 bases from J, with 14 bases between. The length of the CDR3 is 15 residues. Germline assignment: CDR1 LNHNV and CDR2 YYDKDF (reference sequence). CDR3 protein: CATSGGSGAYNEQFF. The CDR3 bases are TGTGCCACCAGTGGGGGGTCGGGAGCCTACAATGAGCAGTTCTTC. The full variable domain, with the rest looked up from reference TRBV15 and TRBJ2-1, is DAMVIQNPRYQVTQFGKPVTLSCSQTLNHNVMYWYQQKSSQAPKLLFHYYDKDFNNEADTPDNFQSRRPNTSFCFLDIRSPGLGDTAMYLCATSGGSGAYNEQFFGPGTRLTVL.

This clone was observed a single time. This chain joins TRBV29-1 and TRBJ1-4; 9 bases map to TRBD1. This CDR3 contains 13 residues. The germline V gene encodes CDR1 SQVTM and CDR2 ANQGSEA. V lost 7 bases to trimming and J lost 5 bases; unmatched junction nucleotides: 5. CDR3 amino acids: CSALGQGNEKLFF. CDR3 nucleotide sequence: TGCAGCGCCTTGGGACAGGGAAATGAAAAACTGTTTTTT.

The chain carries TRBV6-5 and TRBJ1-2, with no clear D. Germline V gene data show CDR1 as MNHEY and CDR2 as SVGAGI. The ends were cut back, 8 bases at V and 0 bases at J, with 13 bases in the middle. The CDR3 is 14 amino acids. The CDR3 coding sequence is TGTGCCAGCGGACCACCGGGGACTAACTATGGCTACACCTTC. Its translation is CASGPPGTNYGYTF.

The chain recombines TRBV5-5 with TRBJ2-5, with TRBD2 matching over 10 bases. Judging by the DNA end, TRBJ2-7 fits better; the J call may be wrong. The CDR3 has 14 residues. Germline lookup yields CDR1 SGHKS and CDR2 YYEKEE (reference sequence). The CDR3 sequence is CASSLPSGGNEQYF. The CDR3, as DNA: TGTGCCAGCAGCTTACCTAGCGGGGGCAACGAGCAGTACTTC.

The chain employs TRBV27 and TRBJ1-2; 12 bases align to TRBD1. With 4 bases clipped from V and 5 bases from J, the junction kept 2 bases outside the gene matches. Germline V CDR1 and CDR2: MNHEY, SMNVEV (reference sequence). The CDR3 is 14 amino acids. The DNA for the CDR3 is TGTGCCAGCAGTTGGGACAGGGGGCGTTATGGCTACACCTTC. Its protein is CASSWDRGRYGYTF.

The V call is TRBV6-5, the J call TRBJ1-5; TRBD1 might be the D (6 bases). This CDR3 is 16 amino acids long. The ends were cut back, 4 bases at V and 5 bases at J, with 18 bases in the middle. The germline V gene has CDR1 MNHEY and CDR2 SVGAGI. The CDR3 DNA follows: TGTGCCAGCAGTTCCGTAAGGGACATCACGCATCAGCCCCAGCATTTT. Protein: CASSSVRDITHQPQHF.